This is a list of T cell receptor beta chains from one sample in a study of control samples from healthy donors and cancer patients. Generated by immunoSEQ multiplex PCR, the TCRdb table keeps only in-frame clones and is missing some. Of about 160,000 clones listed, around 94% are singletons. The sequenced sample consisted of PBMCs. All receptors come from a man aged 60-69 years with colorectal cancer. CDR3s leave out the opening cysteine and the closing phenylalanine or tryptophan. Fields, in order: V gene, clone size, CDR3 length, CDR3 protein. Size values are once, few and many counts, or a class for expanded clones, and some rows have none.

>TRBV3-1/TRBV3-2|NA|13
ASSQDHGANTEAF
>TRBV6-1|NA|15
ASSEEQGTGISYEQY
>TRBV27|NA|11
ASSSPFNEKLF
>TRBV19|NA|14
ASSTRQGTTNYGYT
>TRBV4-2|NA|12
ASSQDQATDTQY
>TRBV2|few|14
ASSEWTSGSYNEQF
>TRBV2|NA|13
ASTVLGATNEKLF
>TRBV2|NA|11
ASSEGGSQPQH
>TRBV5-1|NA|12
ASSSRETSNEQY
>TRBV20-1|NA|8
SASGPAQY
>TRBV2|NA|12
ASTAATINYGYT
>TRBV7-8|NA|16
ASSLEAGGPSSTDTQY
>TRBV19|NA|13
ASSGPDRAGETQY
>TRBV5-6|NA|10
ASSWASYEQY
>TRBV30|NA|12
AWSRSVHPYEQY
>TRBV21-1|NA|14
ASSKGPTPDSDTQY
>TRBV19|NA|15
ASSILGTLSDTGELF
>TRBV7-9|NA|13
ASSLNLQGFYGYT
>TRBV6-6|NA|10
ASSKTSSPLH
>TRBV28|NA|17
ASSFSALPSRGALREQY
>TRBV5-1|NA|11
ASSLAGVTEAF
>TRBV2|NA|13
ASSDEGSSYNEQF
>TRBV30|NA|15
AWSSGQVFTYNSPLH
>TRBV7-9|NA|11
ASSLGLTDTQY
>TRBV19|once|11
ASIEGPGAEAF
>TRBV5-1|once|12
ASSPGSPGYGYT
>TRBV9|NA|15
ASSVGLGQGGGNIQY
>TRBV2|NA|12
ASSSTGLNEKLF
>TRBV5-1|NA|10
ASSLPDTEAF
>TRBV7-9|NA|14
ASSLTRGANTGELF
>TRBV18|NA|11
ASSPTGNTEAF
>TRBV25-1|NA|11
ASSEYKDTEAF
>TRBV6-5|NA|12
ASTLNSGANVLT
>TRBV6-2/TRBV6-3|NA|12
ASSLEGARTEAF
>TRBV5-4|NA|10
ASSLAGQPQH
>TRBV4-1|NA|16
ASSQGGAGALLNTEAF
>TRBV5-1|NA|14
ASSLVSSGGTDTQY
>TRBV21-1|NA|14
ASSKEVGISNQPQH
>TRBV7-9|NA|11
ASSSGLGEKLF
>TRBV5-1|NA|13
ASSWGQSNNEKLF
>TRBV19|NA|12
ASRIGGGTGELF
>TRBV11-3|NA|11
ASSLEGGTEAF
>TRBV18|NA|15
ASSPRNGQGSYNEQF
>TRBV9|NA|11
ASSVAFSQEAF
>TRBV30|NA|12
AWSSPSGGRTQY
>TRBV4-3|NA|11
ASSQEFIGVAF
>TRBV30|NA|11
AWSLRLAGGDY
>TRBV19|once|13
ASSAGTDNTGELF
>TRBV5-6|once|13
ASSLRGVRVYGYT
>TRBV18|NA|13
ASSPGGAGNQPQH
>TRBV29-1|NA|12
SVGAGQGNYGYT
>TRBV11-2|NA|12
ASSTRQGAREQY
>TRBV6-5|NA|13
ASSYSGLASYEQY
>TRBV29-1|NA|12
SVGSLRGNTEAF
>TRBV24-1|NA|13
ATSGRSSGANVLT
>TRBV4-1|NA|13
ASSLYSGGTYEQY
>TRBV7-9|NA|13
ASSPDRGQTYEQY
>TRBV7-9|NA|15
ASSTTGGASNTGELF
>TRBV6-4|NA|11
ASSVWGGDTQY